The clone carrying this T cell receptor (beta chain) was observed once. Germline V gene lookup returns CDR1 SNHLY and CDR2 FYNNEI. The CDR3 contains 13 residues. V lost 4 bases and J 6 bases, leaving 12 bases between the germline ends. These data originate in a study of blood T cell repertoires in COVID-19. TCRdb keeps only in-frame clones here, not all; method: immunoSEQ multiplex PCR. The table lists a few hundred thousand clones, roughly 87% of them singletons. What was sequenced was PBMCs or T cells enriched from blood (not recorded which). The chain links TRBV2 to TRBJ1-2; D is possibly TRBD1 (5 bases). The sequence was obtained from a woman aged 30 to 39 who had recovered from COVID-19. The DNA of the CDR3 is TGTGCCAGCAGTGTGACAGTACAAGATGGCTACACCTTC. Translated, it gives CASSVTVQDGYTF.